These 17 T cell receptor beta chains were all obtained from the same sample, sequenced in a study of Graves' ophthalmopathy and Graves' hyperthyroidism. Amplification targeted the TCR beta CDR3 regions, with RNA transcripts as the source material. Second-round multiplex PCR came after a first-round RT-PCR that employed HTBI primers. TCRdb fed the multiplex PCR reads into MiXCR, producing one record per CDR3 protein. The sample carries just over 600,000 distinct CDR3 sequences, about 20% recorded once. The sample taken for sequencing was peripheral blood. These receptors all come from a woman between 18 and 29 years old with stable Graves' hyperthyroidism. Some clones in this sample may be carry-over from other donors' samples.

This clonotype was detected a few times. The chain is built from TRBV11-2 and TRBJ1-1; D might be TRBD1 (5 bases). Germline lookup yields CDR1 SGHAT and CDR2 FQNNGV. CDR3 length: 15 residues. Trimming stripped 4 bases from V and 0 bases from J, with 12 bases between. CDR3 region: CASSSIRGLNTEAFF. CDR3 coding DNA: TGTGCCAGCAGCTCCATCCGGGGCTTGAACACTGAAGCTTTCTTT.

Many counts were recorded for this clonotype. The chain employs TRBV28 and TRBJ2-7; TRBD2 aligns across 11 bases. The V and J ends lost 3 bases and 0 bases, in that order; junction bases with no gene match: 10. Germline V lookup: CDR1 MDHEN, CDR2 SYDVKM. The length of the CDR3 is 18 residues. The CDR3 region has the DNA TGTGCCAGCAGTTTTCACCGACTAGCGGGATTTACCTCCTACGAGCAGTACTTC. Protein: CASSFHRLAGFTSYEQYF.

This clonotype was detected many times. This sequence joins TRBV6-2 or TRBV6-3 and TRBJ1-1, with D possibly being TRBD1 (6 bases). Per the germline V gene, CDR1 is MNHEY and CDR2 is SVGEGT. CDR3 size: 14 residues. V was cut by 6 bases and J by 0 bases, with 11 bases left in between. The CDR3 DNA reads TGTGCCAGCAGAATTCAGGGGTTGAACACTGAAGCTTTCTTT. Its protein is CASRIQGLNTEAFF.

This clonotype showed up many times. V is TRBV5-1 and J is TRBJ2-5, with TRBD2 matching 8 bases. The CDR3 is made up of 15 amino acids. Germline V gives CDR1 SGHRS, CDR2 YFSETQ. V lost 1 base to trimming and J lost 2 bases; unmatched junction nucleotides: 4. CDR3 in amino acids: CASSLTGTRQETQYF. CDR3 in DNA: TGCGCCAGCAGCTTGACCGGGACTAGACAAGAGACCCAGTACTTC.

This clonotype showed up just a few times. The chain couples TRBV4-1 to TRBJ1-5, with D uncertain. The germline gives CDR1 MGHRA, CDR2 YSYEKL. V lost 0 bases to trimming and J lost 1 base, with 10 bases between them. This CDR3 has 16 residues. The CDR3 here is CASSQDRAASNQPQHF. CDR3 coding DNA: TGCGCCAGCAGCCAAGATCGGGCGGCAAGCAATCAGCCCCAGCATTTT.

The chain uses TRBV3-1 and TRBJ2-7; 7 nucleotides line up with TRBD2. The CDR3 is made up of 13 amino acids. Germline V CDR1 and CDR2: LGHDT, YNNKEL (reference sequence). Trimming cost V 4 bases and J 6 bases; bases outside gene matches: 6. CDR3: CASSPGLLFEQYF. CDR3 coding DNA: TGTGCCAGCAGCCCGGGACTACTCTTCGAGCAGTACTTC.

V usage is TRBV24-1 and J usage is TRBJ1-1; D ambiguous. Germline V gene sequence: CDR1 KGHDR, CDR2 SFDVKD. V lost 5 bases and J 1 base, leaving 4 bases between the germline ends. The CDR3 runs to 12 residues. The chain's CDR3 is CATSGGNTEAFF. In DNA form, the CDR3 reads TGTGCCACCAGTGGTGGGAACACTGAAGCTTTCTTT.

A note on this clonotype: Possible read error: a much larger clone is one base away. The V and J genes are TRBV30 and TRBJ1-5; D remains unclear. There are 15 residues in the CDR3. Germline CDR1 is GTSNPN and CDR2 is SVGIG (reference sequence). CDR3 protein: CAWSVNSLSNQSQHF. CDR3 DNA: TGTGCCTGGAGTGTGAACAGCCTGAGCAATCAGTCCCAGCATTTT. Full variable domain (outside the CDR3, taken from reference TRBV30 and TRBJ1-5): SQTIHQWPATLVQPVGSPLSLECTVEGTSNPNLYWYRQAAGRGLQLLFYSVGIGQISSEVPQNLSASRPQDRQFILSSKKLLLSDSGFYLCAWSVNSLSNQSQHFGDGTRLSIL.

This clonotype was observed at least ten times. A much bigger clone sits one base away, suggesting this may be a read error. The rearrangement links TRBV2 to TRBJ2-5; a possible D gene is TRBD1 (6 bases). Looked up from germline, CDR1 is SNHLY and CDR2 is FYNNEI. This CDR3 spans 13 amino acids. Here the CDR3 reads CATLQGNQETQCF. CDR3 nucleotides: TGTGCCACACTACAGGGTAACCAAGAGACCCAGTGCTTC.

This clonotype occurred a few times. The chain recombines TRBV9 with TRBJ2-2, with 7 nucleotides matching TRBD2. CDR3 length: 16 residues. CDR1 and CDR2 from the germline V gene are SGDLS and YYNGEE. V was clipped by 3 bases and J by 6 bases; unmatched bases: 11. The CDR3 coding sequence is TGTGCCAGCAGCGAATTTAGCGGGTTTGGGCCCGGGGAGCTGTTTTTT. It translates to CASSEFSGFGPGELFF. The variable domain in full, with the rest retrieved from reference TRBV9 and TRBJ2-2, is DSGVTQTPKHLITATGQRVTLRCSPRSGDLSVYWYQQSLDQGLQFLIQYYNGEERAKGNILERFSAQQFPDLHSELNLSSLELGDSALYFCASSEFSGFGPGELFFGEGSRLTVL.

The chain joins TRBV2 to TRBJ2-7; the match to TRBD2 covers 8 bases. From germline, CDR1 is SNHLY and CDR2 FYNNEI. CDR3 length: 12 amino acids. J was trimmed by 4 bases and V by 8 bases; bases with no gene match: 4. CDR3 loop: CASDGRGYEQYF. CDR3 in DNA: TGTGCCAGCGACGGGAGGGGGTACGAGCAGTACTTC.

The chain combines TRBV12-3 or TRBV12-4 with TRBJ2-7; 14 bases agree with TRBD2. The V gene end was trimmed by 3 bases and the J gene end by 2 bases; junction bases not matched to a gene: 9. This CDR3 has 18 amino acids. This CDR3 is CASSFPSGLAGVAYEQYF. CDR3 DNA: TGTGCCAGCAGTTTCCCCTCGGGACTAGCGGGGGTAGCCTACGAGCAGTACTTC.

This clonotype appeared many times. This chain joins TRBV15 and TRBJ2-7; no reliable D call. CDR3 length: 12 residues. Germline CDR1 LNHNV, CDR2 YYDKDF (reference sequence). The V and J ends lost 1 base and 3 bases respectively, with 4 bases between them. The CDR3, as DNA: TGTGCCACCAGCAGAGCGGGCTACGAGCAGTACTTC. This codes for CATSRAGYEQYF.

This clonotype was counted only a few times. The CDR3 DNA follows: TGTGCCAGTAGTATAGGAGTTAACACCGGGGAGCTGTTTTTT. As protein: CASSIGVNTGELFF. The rearrangement links TRBV19 to TRBJ2-2, with D unclear. The CDR3 runs to 14 residues. Trimming took 1 base from V and 2 from J, leaving 5 bases between them. CDR1 is LNHDA, CDR2 SQIVND, per germline (reference sequence).

The gene calls are TRBV7-8 and TRBJ2-2, with 8 nucleotides matching TRBD1. Germline V gives CDR1 SGHVS, CDR2 FQNEAQ. The CDR3 spans 16 residues. Trimming removed 1 base from V and 6 bases from J; junction bases left unmatched: 7. CDR3 sequence (DNA): TGTGCCAGCAGCTTAGGGACAGGGTCCCTGTCCGGGGAGCTGTTTTTT. Residues: CASSLGTGSLSGELFF.

This clonotype was found many times. The chain recombines TRBV11-2 with TRBJ1-2, with TRBD1 as a possible D gene (6 bases). The germline CDR1 and CDR2 sequences are SGHAT and FQNNGV. The CDR3 totals 15 residues. Trimming cost V 6 bases and J 4 bases, with 18 bases left between them. As DNA, the CDR3 is TGTGCCAGCAGTTCCGGGGGAAGCAGGGGCTATGGCTACACCTTC. Translating it yields CASSSGGSRGYGYTF. The whole variable domain, filled in from reference TRBV11-2 and TRBJ1-2, reads EAGVAQSPRYKIIEKRQSVAFWCNPISGHATLYWYQQILGQGPKLLIQFQNNGVVDDSQLPKDRFSAERLKGVDSTLKIQPAKLEDSAVYLCASSSGGSRGYGYTFGSGTRLTVV.

This sequence joins TRBV2 and TRBJ1-5; D not certain. Between the trimmed V and J ends, which lost 6 bases and 6 bases, there was a span of 12 bases. Germline-derived CDR1 and CDR2 are SNHLY and FYNNEI. The CDR3 has 13 residues. This CDR3 is CASRSREGQPQHF. In nucleotides, the CDR3 is TGTGCCAGCAGATCAAGGGAGGGTCAGCCCCAGCATTTT.